One and the same sample provided the 17 T cell receptor beta chains below, sequenced in a study of patients and donors after allogeneic stem cell transplantation. TCRdb re-called the RT-PCR reads with MiXCR, one entry per CDR3 protein. The sample records about 160,000 distinct CDR3 sequences, about 24% being singletons. The sample consisted of blood, either unsorted or a sorted T cell fraction (not recorded which). Source of these receptors: a human donor who was either an allogeneic HSCT recipient or a stem cell or donor lymphocyte infusion donor (not recorded which). It is not recorded whose cells these are; they may come from a transplant donor.

This chain links TRBV10-3 with TRBJ1-2; TRBD1 is a possible D gene (6 bases). Germline loops: CDR1 ENHRY, CDR2 SYGVKD. With 2 bases removed from V and 4 bases from J, the gap between germline ends came to 8 bases. This CDR3 is 13 amino acids long. DNA for the CDR3: TGTGCCATCAGTGAGCCGGGGGCCTATGGCTACACCTTC. The encoded protein is CAISEPGAYGYTF.

The chain joins TRBV20-1 to TRBJ2-7, with a weak D call TRBD2 (6 bases). CDR1 and CDR2 (germline): DFQATT, SNEGSKA (reference sequence). Trimming pared 4 bases from V and 0 bases from J, leaving 7 bases between. This CDR3 contains 12 residues. This CDR3 is CSAKDYSYEQYF. In DNA form, the CDR3 reads TGCAGTGCTAAGGACTACTCCTACGAGCAGTACTTC.

The chain uses TRBV29-1 and TRBJ2-3; 10 nucleotides match TRBD1. CDR1 SQVTM and CDR2 ANQGSEA come from the germline V gene. The CDR3 contains 12 residues. The CDR3 protein is CTGTGGTDTQYF. CDR3 DNA: TGCACCGGGACAGGGGGCACAGATACGCAGTATTTT.

This clonotype turned up a few times. This rearrangement joins TRBV3-1 to TRBJ2-2; D might be TRBD1 (6 bases). The CDR3 length is 15 residues. Germline V CDR1 and CDR2: LGHDT, YNNKEL (reference sequence). V dropped 1 base and J dropped 5 bases, with 11 bases sitting between them. The DNA for the CDR3 is TGTGCCAGCAGCCAAGCAGGGGTTGATACCGGGGAGCTGTTTTTT. This codes for CASSQAGVDTGELFF.

This clonotype was counted only a few times. The chain combines TRBV20-1 with TRBJ1-2; tentative D call: TRBD1 (6 bases). Trimming left V 0 bases short and J 4 bases short, with 15 bases between. CDR1 is DFQATT and CDR2 is SNEGSKA in the germline V gene (reference sequence). CDR3 size: 15 residues. CDR3: CSARDYREVGYGYTF. The CDR3 DNA follows: TGCAGTGCTAGAGATTACAGGGAAGTTGGCTATGGCTACACCTTC.

This clonotype was detected only a few times. J is TRBJ1-5 and V is TRBV20-1, with 7 bases aligning to TRBD1. The CDR3 extends over 12 amino acids. Germline-derived CDR1 and CDR2 are DFQATT and SNEGSKA (reference sequence). Unmatched junction bases numbered 3, after V lost 6 bases and J lost 4 bases. In DNA, the CDR3 is TGCAGTGCCGCGACAGGGAATCAGCCCCAGCATTTT. This gives the protein CSAATGNQPQHF.

The genes are TRBV29-1 and TRBJ2-3, with D perhaps matching TRBD2 (6 bases). The CDR3 is made up of 16 amino acids. V was pared by 0 bases and J by 0 bases, with 13 bases between. CDR1 is SQVTM and CDR2 is ANQGSEA in the germline V gene. CDR3 coding DNA: TGCAGCGTTGAAGATTGGGGGAGGCCTAGCACAGATACGCAGTATTTT. Protein product: CSVEDWGRPSTDTQYF.

The chain has TRBV9 and TRBJ2-5; tentative D call: TRBD1 (6 bases). CDR1 and CDR2 (germline): SGDLS, YYNGEE. This CDR3 region has 15 residues. V was shortened by 4 bases and J by 2 bases, with 15 bases between the two germline ends. In nucleotides, the CDR3 is TGTGCCAGCAGCAGGGACATTTGGGCACAAGAGACCCAGTACTTC. This translates into CASSRDIWAQETQYF.

This clonotype was counted ten times or more. This chain links TRBV21-1 with TRBJ1-5; TRBD1, as called in the table, went unchecked against the DNA. TRBV21-1 is a pseudogene locus. The CDR3 sequence is 17 residues long. In DNA, the CDR3 is TGTGCCAGCAGCAAATTATCGAGACAGGGGGTAATTCAGCCCCAGCATTTT. Amino acid sequence: CASSKLSRQGVIQPQHF.

The chain uses TRBV12-3 or TRBV12-4 and TRBJ1-2; 7 nucleotides match TRBD1. Losses at the gene ends were 6 bases for V and 2 bases for J; bases not matched to a gene: 9. CDR3 length equals 15 residues. CDR3 loop: CASSRGTVKNYGYTF. For the CDR3, the DNA is TGTGCCAGCAGCCGGGGGACAGTCAAAAACTATGGCTACACCTTC.

This clonotype occurred a few times. The chain employs TRBV12-3 or TRBV12-4 and TRBJ1-1; possible D gene TRBD1, 5 bases. The CDR3 has 14 amino acids. Trimming removed 4 bases from V and 1 base from J, with 10 bases in between. The CDR3 nucleotides read TGTGCCAGCAGTTCGGGACTTACGAACACTGAAGCTTTCTTT. Its protein is CASSSGLTNTEAFF.

This clonotype was recorded a few times. The chain has TRBV7-9 and TRBJ2-7, with a tentative D call TRBD2 (6 bases). Germline values: CDR1 SEHNR, CDR2 FQNEAQ (reference sequence). Trimming cost V 5 bases and J 7 bases, with 27 bases left between them. The CDR3 loop spans 17 amino acids. Here the CDR3 reads CASSPVTRGLSHGEQYF. The CDR3 DNA follows: TGTGCCAGCAGCCCTGTAACACGGGGACTCAGCCATGGTGAGCAGTACTTC.

The V gene is TRBV19, the J gene TRBJ2-1; D is possibly TRBD1 (6 bases). The CDR3 covers 16 residues. Germline loops: CDR1 LNHDA, CDR2 SQIVND (reference sequence). Trimming took 0 bases from V and 4 from J, leaving 13 bases between them. CDR3 DNA: TGTGCCAGTAGTATAGATTTACGACAGGTGTACAATGAGCAGTTCTTC. Protein sequence: CASSIDLRQVYNEQFF.

V gene TRBV29-1 combines with J gene TRBJ1-1, with no clear D. V gave up 0 bases and J gave up 4 bases, with 12 bases separating them. Germline values: CDR1 SQVTM, CDR2 ANQGSEA. The CDR3 length is 14 residues. As DNA, the CDR3 is TGCAGCGTTGAAGATTCGACACAAGGCACTGAAGCTTTCTTT. Translated: CSVEDSTQGTEAFF.

The sample holds a few counts of this clonotype. The gene calls are TRBV7-9 and TRBJ1-6, with a tentative D call TRBD1 (5 bases). Germline-derived CDR1 and CDR2 are SEHNR and FQNEAQ (reference sequence). This CDR3 has 17 residues. V shed 1 base and J shed 0 bases, with 10 bases lying between them. The CDR3 sequence: CASSLGDGSSYNSPLHF. CDR3 sequence (DNA): TGTGCCAGCAGCTTAGGGGACGGAAGCTCCTATAATTCACCCCTCCACTTT. Drawing the rest from reference TRBV7-9 and TRBJ1-6, the complete variable domain is DTGVSQNPRHKITKRGQNVTFRCDPISEHNRLYWYRQTLGQGPEFLTYFQNEAQLEKSRLLSDRFSAERPKGSFSTLEIQRTEQGDSAMYLCASSLGDGSSYNSPLHFGNGTRLTVT.

The V call is TRBV25-1, the J call TRBJ2-2; D is tentatively TRBD1 or TRBD2 (5 bases each). The germline gives CDR1 MGHDK, CDR2 SYGVNS. Trimming removed 3 bases at V and 7 bases at J, with 9 bases between. This CDR3 contains 13 residues. CDR3 nucleotide sequence: TGTGCCAGCAGTGAGCAGGGAGACGGGGAGCTGTTTTTT. Amino acids: CASSEQGDGELFF.

The rearrangement uses TRBV20-1 and TRBJ2-7, with 7 bases fitting TRBD2. The CDR3 spans 14 residues. The germline CDR1 and CDR2 sequences are DFQATT and SNEGSKA (reference sequence). The V segment lost 4 bases and the J segment 2 bases; nucleotides outside the gene matches: 8. In nucleotides, the CDR3 is TGCAGTGCTAACAAGCGGGACGTGACCTACGAGCAGTACTTC. This encodes CSANKRDVTYEQYF.